What follows are 11 T cell receptor beta chains derived from one specimen sequenced in a study of blood T cell repertoires in COVID-19. Repertoires were generated with immunoSEQ multiplex PCR, while TCRdb's copy carries only in-frame clones and drops some. The sample holds fewer than 350,000 clones, about 88% seen once. Sequenced sample: PBMCs or T cells enriched from blood (not recorded which). The receptors here all came from a woman aged 40 to 50 who had recovered from COVID-19.

The V and J genes are TRBV6-2 or TRBV6-3 and TRBJ2-1, with TRBD2 matching 9 bases. The CDR3 runs 16 residues. V lost 5 bases to trimming and J lost 7 bases; unmatched junction nucleotides: 12. Germline CDR1 MNHEY, CDR2 SVGEGT. CDR3 bases: TGTGCCAGCAGTCCGGCGGGGGGGAAAGGCTATAATGAGCAGTTCTTC. It codes for CASSPAGGKGYNEQFF.

This chain links TRBV11-3 with TRBJ2-1; 11 bases agree with TRBD2. This CDR3 is 15 amino acids long. Germline V gene sequence: CDR1 SGHNT, CDR2 YENEEA. J gave up 7 bases and V 3 bases, and 5 bases lay outside the gene matches. The CDR3 sequence is CASSFFSGGENEQFF. CDR3 bases: TGTGCCAGCAGCTTCTTTAGCGGGGGGGAAAATGAGCAGTTCTTC.

V usage is TRBV6-4 and J usage is TRBJ2-6; D is possibly TRBD1 (5 bases). Deletions cut 2 bases from V and 0 bases from J, with 5 bases between. Germline-derived CDR1 and CDR2 are MRHNA and SNTAGT. The CDR3 sequence is 15 residues long. This CDR3 reads CASSDDSSGANVLTF. The CDR3 DNA follows: TGTGCCAGCAGTGACGACAGCTCTGGGGCCAACGTCCTGACTTTC.

The chain uses TRBV28 and TRBJ1-5; no reliable D call. V gave up 6 bases and J gave up 4 bases, with 19 bases separating them. Germline values: CDR1 MDHEN, CDR2 SYDVKM. This CDR3 is 16 amino acids long. Here the CDR3 reads CASSPPRGNTNQPQHF. In DNA form, the CDR3 reads TGTGCCAGCAGCCCCCCTCGAGGGAATACAAATCAGCCCCAGCATTTT. The whole variable domain, remainder taken from reference TRBV28 and TRBJ1-5, is DVKVTQSSRYLVKRTGEKVFLECVQDMDHENMFWYRQDPGLGLRLIYFSYDVKMKEKGDIPEGYSVSREKKERFSLILESASTNQTSMYLCASSPPRGNTNQPQHFGDGTRLSIL.

The chain joins TRBV19 to TRBJ2-4; D remains ambiguous. Trimming took off 1 base at V and 8 bases at J, with 15 bases between the two ends. CDR1 is LNHDA and CDR2 is SQIVND in the germline V gene (reference sequence). The CDR3 length is 15 residues. The CDR3 is CASSIGTYPSDIQYF. DNA of the CDR3: TGTGCCAGTAGTATAGGAACGTACCCCTCGGACATTCAGTACTTC.

The chain employs TRBV4-1 and TRBJ1-3; 9 bases line up with TRBD1. CDR1 MGHRA and CDR2 YSYEKL come from the germline V gene. The junction had 7 bases not matched to a gene; V was cut back by 0 bases and J by 7 bases. The CDR3 length is 16 residues. In DNA form, the CDR3 reads TGCGCCAGCAGCCAAGATAGAGGACAGGGGCGTAACACCATATATTTT. This sequence encodes CASSQDRGQGRNTIYF.

The rearrangement joins TRBV27 to TRBJ1-6; D gene uncertain. This CDR3 is built from 13 residues. Trimming took 6 bases from V and 8 from J, leaving 11 bases between them. CDR1 is MNHEY and CDR2 is SMNVEV in the germline V gene (reference sequence). The CDR3: CASRPSTYSPLHF. The CDR3 DNA follows: TGTGCCAGCAGACCATCCACTTATTCACCCCTCCACTTT.

The V gene is TRBV12-2, the J gene TRBJ2-3; the table's D call, TRBD2, was not checked against the DNA. TRBV12-2 is recorded as a pseudogene. This CDR3 is built from 20 residues. The CDR3 loop is CASRLDRLAGGTKDGDTQYF. As DNA, the CDR3 is TGTGCAAGTCGCTTAGACAGGCTAGCGGGAGGGACCAAGGATGGGGATACGCAGTATTTT.

V usage is TRBV3-1 (or the pseudogene TRBV3-2) and J usage is TRBJ1-5; D ambiguous. CDR3 size: 15 residues. V lost 2 bases and J lost 3, with 11 bases in between. CDR1 LGHDT and CDR2 YNNKEL come from the germline V gene (reference sequence). The chain's CDR3 is CASSQHNGVNQPQHF. The CDR3 nucleotides are TGTGCCAGCAGCCAACACAACGGGGTCAATCAGCCCCAGCATTTT.

This sequence joins TRBV7-3 and TRBJ2-6; 7 nucleotides line up with TRBD1. Germline CDR1 and CDR2: SGHTA and FQGTGA. This CDR3 contains 18 residues. Trimming took 5 bases from V and 4 from J; bases not matched to a gene: 14. As DNA, the CDR3 is TGTGCCAGCAGCGTCACAGGGGTCAGTATTCCCGGGGCCAACGTCCTGACTTTC. Its protein product is CASSVTGVSIPGANVLTF. The full variable domain, rest sourced from reference TRBV7-3 and TRBJ2-6, is GAGVSQTPSNKVTEKGKYVELRCDPISGHTALYWYRQSLGQGPEFLIYFQGTGAADDSGLPNDRFFAVRPEGSVSTLKIQRTERGDSAVYLCASSVTGVSIPGANVLTFGAGSRLTVL.

The chain links TRBV19 to TRBJ2-7, with D perhaps matching TRBD1 (6 bases). The germline V gene encodes CDR1 LNHDA and CDR2 SQIVND (reference sequence). The V and J ends lost 5 bases and 6 bases respectively, with 17 bases between them. This CDR3 comprises 14 residues. This CDR3 reads CASSPSRDTFEQYF. The CDR3 DNA sequence: TGTGCCAGTAGTCCCTCCCGGGACACCTTCGAGCAGTACTTC.